The rows below give T cell receptor beta chains drawn from one sample of a study of shared clonotypes between healthy human individuals. Repertoires were generated with immunoSEQ multiplex PCR, while TCRdb's copy carries only in-frame clones and drops some. The repertoire has roughly 2.4 million clones, under 97% of them found once; the top ten carry approximately 0.13%. Sequenced material: naive CD4+ T cells sorted from blood. These receptors were collected from a man younger than 30 in good health. The CDR3 runs from the conserved cysteine through the conserved F or W. Each record gives: V gene, clone size, D gene, J gene, CDR3 protein, CDR3 DNA. A D gene is named only where the DNA matches it firmly. A clone size is listed for some rows: how often the clone was seen (once, few, many), or a class if it is expanded.

V: TRBV19
size: -
D: TRBD1
J: TRBJ1-5
CDR3: CASIHGTGTGTQPQHF
DNA: TGTGCCAGTATTCACGGAACCGGGACAGGGACTCAGCCCCAGCATTTT

V: TRBV19
size: -
D: -
J: TRBJ1-1
CDR3: CASADGRRSEAFF
DNA: TGTGCCAGTGCTGACGGCCGAAGGTCTGAAGCTTTCTTT

V: TRBV29-1
size: -
D: -
J: TRBJ1-2
CDR3: CSVELWGNDGYTF
DNA: TGCAGCGTTGAACTCTGGGGGAATGATGGCTACACCTTC

V: TRBV5-4
size: -
D: TRBD2
J: TRBJ2-1
CDR3: CASSSLAGYSDEQFF
DNA: TGTGCCAGCAGCTCACTAGCGGGATATAGCGATGAGCAGTTCTTC

V: TRBV10-2
size: -
D: TRBD2
J: TRBJ2-7
CDR3: CASLGLAGRYEQYF
DNA: TGCGCCAGCCTGGGACTAGCGGGAAGATACGAGCAGTACTTC

V: TRBV30
size: -
D: -
J: TRBJ1-1
CDR3: CAWSVLISNTEAFF
DNA: TGTGCCTGGAGTGTACTTATCTCTAACACTGAAGCTTTCTTT

V: TRBV5-4
size: -
D: -
J: TRBJ1-6
CDR3: CASSLAGNSPLHF
DNA: TGTGCCAGCAGCTTGGCCGGGAATTCACCCCTCCACTTT

V: TRBV6-4
size: -
D: -
J: TRBJ1-4
CDR3: CASSARGHPNEKLFF
DNA: TGTGCCAGCAGTGCAAGAGGACACCCTAATGAAAAACTGTTTTTT

V: TRBV7-8
size: -
D: TRBD1
J: TRBJ1-2
CDR3: CASSPRTGKPYGYTF
DNA: TGTGCCAGCAGCCCTAGGACAGGGAAGCCATATGGCTACACCTTC

V: TRBV5-1
size: -
D: TRBD2
J: TRBJ2-1
CDR3: CASSGTSGRSSEQFF
DNA: TGCGCCAGCAGCGGGACTAGCGGGAGATCTAGTGAGCAGTTCTTC

V: TRBV9
size: -
D: -
J: TRBJ2-5
CDR3: CASSRWGAYQETQYF
DNA: TGTGCCAGCAGCAGATGGGGAGCGTACCAAGAGACCCAGTACTTC

V: TRBV5-1
size: -
D: -
J: TRBJ2-3
CDR3: CASSLGLVQSTDTQYF
DNA: TGCGCCAGCAGCTTGGGCTTAGTACAGAGCACAGATACGCAGTATTTT

V: TRBV19
size: -
D: TRBD2
J: TRBJ2-1
CDR3: CASRIVAGTYNEQFF
DNA: TGTGCCAGTAGGATCGTAGCGGGAACATACAATGAGCAGTTCTTC

V: TRBV18
size: -
D: TRBD1
J: TRBJ2-1
CDR3: CASSPGQGVYNEQFF
DNA: TGTGCCAGCTCACCGGGACAGGGCGTATACAATGAGCAGTTCTTC

V: TRBV5-1
size: -
D: -
J: TRBJ1-5
CDR3: CASSPEGGGGQPQHF
DNA: TGCGCCAGCAGCCCAGAGGGTGGGGGAGGTCAGCCCCAGCATTTT

V: TRBV5-6
size: -
D: -
J: TRBJ1-1
CDR3: CASSLVVNTEAFF
DNA: TGTGCCAGCAGCTTGGTAGTAAACACTGAAGCTTTCTTT

V: TRBV5-1
size: -
D: TRBD2
J: TRBJ2-7
CDR3: CASSLVASGGYEQYF
DNA: TGCGCCAGCAGCTTGGTAGCTAGCGGAGGTTACGAGCAGTACTTC

V: TRBV5-1
size: -
D: -
J: TRBJ1-2
CDR3: CASSPVEGFDGYTF
DNA: TGCGCCAGCAGCCCGGTGGAGGGGTTCGATGGCTACACCTTC

V: TRBV30
size: -
D: -
J: TRBJ2-7
CDR3: CAWSVSGGGYEQYF
DNA: TGTGCCTGGAGTGTATCGGGGGGCGGGTACGAGCAGTACTTC

V: TRBV5-4
size: -
D: TRBD2
J: TRBJ2-2
CDR3: CASSLLAGSNTGELFF
DNA: TGTGCCAGCAGCTTGCTAGCGGGATCGAACACCGGGGAGCTGTTTTTT

V: TRBV25-1
size: -
D: TRBD1
J: TRBJ2-7
CDR3: CASSTYLGTGSYEQYF
DNA: TGTGCCAGCAGTACGTATCTGGGGACAGGGTCCTACGAGCAGTACTTC

V: TRBV7-2
size: -
D: -
J: TRBJ1-6
CDR3: CASSLAIGDSPLHF
DNA: TGTGCCAGCAGCTTAGCAATTGGAGATTCACCCCTCCACTTT

V: TRBV4-1
size: -
D: TRBD2
J: TRBJ2-7
CDR3: CASSQDPSGSAYEQYF
DNA: TGCGCCAGCAGCCAAGATCCTAGCGGGAGCGCCTACGAGCAGTACTTC

V: TRBV10-3
size: -
D: -
J: TRBJ2-3
CDR3: CAISDQRTGNTDTQYF
DNA: TGTGCCATCAGTGACCAACGGACTGGGAACACAGATACGCAGTATTTT

V: TRBV25-1
size: -
D: -
J: TRBJ1-1
CDR3: CASSGLGVGLRDTEAFF
DNA: TGTGCCAGCAGTGGACTGGGGGTGGGACTACGCGACACTGAAGCTTTCTTT

V: TRBV2
size: -
D: TRBD2
J: TRBJ2-7
CDR3: CATKGRENFYEQYF
DNA: TGTGCCACAAAGGGGCGGGAGAATTTTTACGAGCAGTACTTC

V: TRBV28
size: -
D: -
J: TRBJ1-4
CDR3: CASSLPGSANEKLFF
DNA: TGTGCCAGCAGTTTGCCGGGGAGCGCTAATGAAAAACTGTTTTTT

V: TRBV7-9
size: -
D: -
J: TRBJ1-2
CDR3: CASSSRVYGYTF
DNA: TGTGCCAGCAGCTCCAGGGTCTATGGCTACACCTTC

V: TRBV5-1
size: -
D: -
J: TRBJ1-1
CDR3: CASSLEGTSNTEAFF
DNA: TGCGCCAGCAGCTTGGAAGGCACTTCGAACACTGAAGCTTTCTTT

V: TRBV10-3
size: -
D: -
J: TRBJ2-1
CDR3: CAISGGDNEQFF
DNA: TGTGCCATCAGCGGCGGAGACAATGAGCAGTTCTTC

V: TRBV10-3
size: -
D: TRBD1
J: TRBJ2-7
CDR3: CAISFEGGTGFHEQYF
DNA: TGTGCCATCAGCTTTGAAGGCGGGACAGGGTTCCACGAGCAGTACTTC

V: TRBV5-1
size: -
D: TRBD1
J: TRBJ1-3
CDR3: CASSLGTGQGNTIYF
DNA: TGCGCCAGCAGCTTGGGGACAGGACAAGGAAACACCATATATTTT

V: TRBV5-1
size: -
D: -
J: TRBJ1-3
CDR3: CASSFGSASGNTIYF
DNA: TGCGCCAGCAGCTTTGGGTCCGCTTCTGGAAACACCATATATTTT

V: TRBV7-2
size: -
D: TRBD2
J: TRBJ2-3
CDR3: CASSSPESGGTQYF
DNA: TGTGCCAGCAGCTCCCCCGAGAGCGGGGGTACGCAGTATTTT

V: TRBV7-8
size: -
D: TRBD1
J: TRBJ1-5
CDR3: CASRFGTGNQPQHF
DNA: TGTGCCAGCAGGTTCGGGACAGGGAATCAGCCCCAGCATTTT

V: TRBV5-1
size: once
D: -
J: TRBJ2-7
CDR3: CASSLGEPYEQYF
DNA: TGCGCCAGCAGCTTGGGCGAACCCTACGAGCAGTACTTC

V: TRBV4-1
size: -
D: TRBD1
J: TRBJ2-7
CDR3: CASSQDRDREAYEQYF
DNA: TGCGCCAGCAGCCAAGATCGGGACAGGGAGGCCTACGAGCAGTACTTC

V: TRBV7-9
size: -
D: -
J: TRBJ1-1
CDR3: CASSLSLGADEAFF
DNA: TGTGCCAGCAGCTTAAGCTTGGGGGCGGATGAAGCTTTCTTT

V: TRBV2
size: -
D: -
J: TRBJ1-6
CDR3: CASNVNEATPLHF
DNA: TGTGCCAGCAATGTAAATGAGGCCACACCCCTCCACTTT

V: TRBV5-1
size: -
D: TRBD2
J: TRBJ2-7
CDR3: CASSPNPSGIAYEQYF
DNA: TGCGCCAGCAGCCCCAATCCTAGCGGGATAGCCTACGAGCAGTACTTC

V: TRBV5-1
size: -
D: -
J: TRBJ1-4
CDR3: CASSLGPNEKLFF
DNA: TGCGCCAGCAGCCTGGGCCCAAATGAAAAACTGTTTTTT

V: TRBV30
size: -
D: -
J: TRBJ2-1
CDR3: CAWSSQREQFF
DNA: TGTGCCTGGAGTTCCCAGCGGGAGCAGTTCTTC

V: TRBV19
size: once
D: -
J: TRBJ2-6
CDR3: CASNGRTAGANVLTF
DNA: TGTGCCAGTAATGGTCGGACCGCTGGGGCCAACGTCCTGACTTTC

V: TRBV6-5
size: -
D: -
J: TRBJ2-3
CDR3: CASSPGTRSTDTQYF
DNA: TGTGCCAGCAGCCCCGGGACCAGGAGCACAGATACGCAGTATTTT

V: TRBV14
size: -
D: -
J: TRBJ2-3
CDR3: CASSRPGPRTDTQYF
DNA: TGTGCCAGCAGCCGCCCCGGGCCCAGGACAGATACGCAGTATTTT

V: TRBV19
size: once
D: -
J: TRBJ1-2
CDR3: CASSLMTASYGYTF
DNA: TGTGCCAGTAGCCTAATGACGGCCTCCTATGGCTACACCTTC

V: TRBV30
size: -
D: -
J: TRBJ2-7
CDR3: CAWRVLGYEQYF
DNA: TGTGCCTGGAGGGTACTTGGCTACGAGCAGTACTTC

V: TRBV28
size: -
D: -
J: TRBJ2-3
CDR3: CASEGGTDTQYF
DNA: TGTGCCAGCGAGGGTGGCACAGATACGCAGTATTTT

V: TRBV5-6
size: -
D: TRBD1
J: TRBJ1-3
CDR3: CASSTTGAPSGNTIYF
DNA: TGTGCCAGCAGCACCACAGGGGCCCCCTCTGGAAACACCATATATTTT

V: TRBV10-2
size: -
D: -
J: TRBJ2-7
CDR3: CATCHGRGGSYEQYF
DNA: TGCGCCACATGCCACGGGCGGGGAGGCTCCTACGAGCAGTACTTC

V: TRBV7-9
size: -
D: -
J: TRBJ1-5
CDR3: CASSFGGGYSNQPQHF
DNA: TGTGCCAGCAGCTTCGGGGGTGGTTATAGCAATCAGCCCCAGCATTTT

V: TRBV6-6
size: -
D: -
J: TRBJ1-3
CDR3: CASSYVNLSGNTIYF
DNA: TGTGCCAGCAGTTACGTCAACCTCTCTGGAAACACCATATATTTT

V: TRBV10-1
size: -
D: -
J: TRBJ2-2
CDR3: CASSARVTGELFF
DNA: TGCGCCAGCAGTGCCAGGGTCACCGGGGAGCTGTTTTTT

V: TRBV18
size: once
D: -
J: TRBJ2-7
CDR3: CASSPRDGREQYF
DNA: TGTGCCAGCTCACCGCGGGATGGGCGCGAGCAGTACTTC

V: TRBV9
size: -
D: TRBD1
J: TRBJ2-7
CDR3: CASSVGQGGPYEQYF
DNA: TGTGCCAGCAGCGTCGGACAGGGAGGTCCCTACGAGCAGTACTTC